Listed below are T cell receptor beta chains from one sample, sequenced in a study of cytomegalovirus exposure and HLA in healthy donors. Generated by immunoSEQ multiplex PCR, the TCRdb table keeps only in-frame clones and is missing some. The table lists tens of thousands of clones, about two thirds of them singletons. The sequencing sample was made of PBMCs. These receptors all come from a woman aged 50 to 60 in good health and CMV-seropositive. Each CDR3 is given with its conserved first and last residue. A D gene is named only where the DNA matches it firmly. Size tells how often a clone was seen (once, few, many) or the class of an expanded clone, and some rows leave it out.

d_call: TRBD1
clone_size: once
v_call: TRBV4-2
j_call: TRBJ1-2
cdr3_nt: TGTGCCAGCAGCCAAGACTTGCCAGGGGGCTATGGCTACACCTTC
cdr3_aa: CASSQDLPGGYGYTF

d_call: .
clone_size: few
v_call: TRBV28
j_call: TRBJ1-2
cdr3_nt: TGTGCCAGCAGTTTTCCTGGGTCCGGGGACTATGGCTACACCTTC
cdr3_aa: CASSFPGSGDYGYTF

d_call: TRBD1
clone_size: .
v_call: TRBV7-2
j_call: TRBJ2-7
cdr3_nt: TGTGCCAGCAGCACCAGGGTGGACAGGACCTACGAGCAGTACTTC
cdr3_aa: CASSTRVDRTYEQYF

d_call: .
clone_size: .
v_call: TRBV28
j_call: TRBJ2-2
cdr3_nt: TGTGCCACGACAGAACTGGTGGGGGAGCTGTTTTTT
cdr3_aa: CATTELVGELFF

d_call: TRBD1
clone_size: .
v_call: TRBV28
j_call: TRBJ1-2
cdr3_nt: TGTGCCAGCAGTTTTCAGGGGGCGACTGGCTACACCTTC
cdr3_aa: CASSFQGATGYTF

d_call: TRBD1
clone_size: .
v_call: TRBV28
j_call: TRBJ2-7
cdr3_nt: TGTGCCAGCAGTTTGACAGGGAGTTCATCCTACGAGCAGTACTTC
cdr3_aa: CASSLTGSSSYEQYF

d_call: .
clone_size: .
v_call: TRBV7-2
j_call: TRBJ1-5
cdr3_nt: TGTGCCAGCAGCCCGGGGTCGGTGGGTCAGCCCCAGCATTTT
cdr3_aa: CASSPGSVGQPQHF

d_call: TRBD2
clone_size: .
v_call: TRBV19
j_call: TRBJ2-5
cdr3_nt: TGTGCCAGTAGTAAGACTAGCGCCACAGGGCAGACCCAGTACTTC
cdr3_aa: CASSKTSATGQTQYF

d_call: TRBD1
clone_size: .
v_call: TRBV18
j_call: TRBJ2-6
cdr3_nt: TGTGCCAGCTCACCAGGACAGGGGGCAGGTGGGGCCAACGTCCTGACTTTC
cdr3_aa: CASSPGQGAGGANVLTF

d_call: TRBD2
clone_size: .
v_call: TRBV6-6
j_call: TRBJ2-3
cdr3_nt: TGCGGTACTAGCGGGAGAACAGATACGCAGTATTTT
cdr3_aa: CGTSGRTDTQYF

d_call: .
clone_size: .
v_call: TRBV7-2
j_call: TRBJ1-1
cdr3_nt: TGTGCCAGCAGCTTAGGGGTAATCGGAGGCTATTTAGCTTTCTTT
cdr3_aa: CASSLGVIGGYLAFF

d_call: .
clone_size: .
v_call: TRBV27
j_call: TRBJ1-1
cdr3_nt: TGTGCCAGCAGTTTATCCCCTATCAGGGGAGAAACTGAAGCTTTCTTT
cdr3_aa: CASSLSPIRGETEAFF

d_call: .
clone_size: .
v_call: TRBV6-6
j_call: TRBJ2-7
cdr3_nt: TGTGCCAGCAGTTCGTACGGGACTTATTACGAGCAGTACTTC
cdr3_aa: CASSSYGTYYEQYF

d_call: .
clone_size: once
v_call: TRBV7-9
j_call: TRBJ2-7
cdr3_nt: TGTGCCAGCAGCTTGTGGGAGGACGAGCAGTACTTC
cdr3_aa: CASSLWEDEQYF

d_call: .
clone_size: .
v_call: TRBV2
j_call: TRBJ1-1
cdr3_nt: TGTGCCAGCAGTGAAGCCGGAGGGGCCGGTGAAGCTTTCTTT
cdr3_aa: CASSEAGGAGEAFF

d_call: TRBD2
clone_size: .
v_call: TRBV6-5
j_call: TRBJ2-5
cdr3_nt: TGTGCCAGCAGGGGACTAGCCGCTCAAGAGACCCAGTACTTC
cdr3_aa: CASRGLAAQETQYF

d_call: TRBD2
clone_size: .
v_call: TRBV25-1
j_call: TRBJ2-1
cdr3_nt: TGTGCCAGCAGCTATAGCGGGAGGGCCTCGAGCTCCTACAATGAGCAGTTCTTC
cdr3_aa: CASSYSGRASSSYNEQFF

d_call: TRBD2
clone_size: once
v_call: TRBV29-1
j_call: TRBJ2-2
cdr3_nt: TGCAGCGTTGATTGGGCGGGAGCCACCGGGGAGCTGTTTTTT
cdr3_aa: CSVDWAGATGELFF

d_call: .
clone_size: .
v_call: TRBV11-2
j_call: TRBJ1-6
cdr3_nt: TGTGCCAGCAGCTTTATCGAGTCGTCACCCCTCCACTTT
cdr3_aa: CASSFIESSPLHF

d_call: TRBD2
clone_size: few
v_call: TRBV5-1
j_call: TRBJ2-1
cdr3_nt: TGCGCCAGCGGCAACGGGGGGGCGTTGTACAATGAGCAGTTCTTC
cdr3_aa: CASGNGGALYNEQFF

d_call: .
clone_size: .
v_call: TRBV4-1
j_call: TRBJ2-7
cdr3_nt: TGCGCCAGCAGCCAAGACTGGCACACCTACGAGCAGTACTTC
cdr3_aa: CASSQDWHTYEQYF

d_call: .
clone_size: once
v_call: TRBV5-1
j_call: TRBJ2-7
cdr3_nt: TGCGCCAGCAGCTTACTCCCAGACAGTTACGAGCAGTACTTC
cdr3_aa: CASSLLPDSYEQYF

d_call: .
clone_size: .
v_call: TRBV29-1
j_call: TRBJ2-3
cdr3_nt: TGCAGCGTTGAACCGACGCGCGGAGATACGCAGTATTTT
cdr3_aa: CSVEPTRGDTQYF

d_call: .
clone_size: .
v_call: TRBV6-5
j_call: TRBJ2-5
cdr3_nt: TGTGCCAGCACCAGAAGGGGCGATGATACCCAGTACTTC
cdr3_aa: CASTRRGDDTQYF